The 11 T cell receptor beta chains given below trace back to one sample, sequenced in a study of T cells in Graves' hyperthyroidism and ophthalmopathy. Using RNA transcripts as the source, TCR beta CDR3 regions were amplified. An initial round of RT-PCR targeting the TCR CDR3 relied on the HTBI primer set. TCRdb reprocessed the multiplex PCR reads with MiXCR, giving one entry per CDR3 protein. The table has 450,000 to 700,000 distinct CDR3 sequences, 40% to 55% seen once. Sequencing was done on a sample of peripheral blood or thyroid tissue (not recorded which). All receptors derive from an adult woman with Graves' disease, either hyperthyroidism or ophthalmopathy (not recorded which).

The V gene is TRBV9, the J gene TRBJ1-1, with TRBD1 identical over 8 bases. J gave up 11 bases and V 0 bases, and 3 bases lay outside the gene matches. Germline CDR1 and CDR2: SGDLS and YYNGEE. The CDR3 loop spans 12 amino acids. The CDR3, as DNA: TGTGCCAGCAGCGTAGTCACAGGGGGGGCTTTCTTT. Protein product: CASSVVTGGAFF. Full variable domain (remainder filled in from reference TRBV9 and TRBJ1-1): DSGVTQTPKHLITATGQRVTLRCSPRSGDLSVYWYQQSLDQGLQFLIQYYNGEERAKGNILERFSAQQFPDLHSELNLSSLELGDSALYFCASSVVTGGAFFGQGTRLTVV.

The chain carries TRBV6-5 and TRBJ2-7; 9 nucleotides line up with TRBD1. The germline V gene has CDR1 MNHEY and CDR2 SVGAGI. The CDR3 contains 17 residues. J was trimmed by 3 bases and V by 1 base; bases with no gene match: 10. The DNA for the CDR3 is TGTGCCAGCAGTTACTTCGGCGGGGGACAGGGATTCTACGAGCAGTACTTC. Translated, it gives CASSYFGGGQGFYEQYF.

This clonotype was counted between two and nine times. The V gene is TRBV7-2, the J gene TRBJ1-5, with D possibly TRBD1 on 6 matching bases. Per germline, CDR1 SGHTA and CDR2 FQGNSA. This CDR3 comprises 14 residues. V was clipped by 1 base and J by 6 bases, with 10 bases between them. This CDR3 reads CASSLEGDVQPQHF. CDR3 bases: TGTGCCAGCAGCTTAGAGGGGGATGTTCAGCCCCAGCATTTT.

This clonotype was observed many times. This sequence joins TRBV20-1 and TRBJ2-7; TRBD2 matches 7 bases. Germline CDR1 and CDR2: DFQATT and SNEGSKA (reference sequence). This CDR3 region has 16 residues. Trimming at V came to 0 bases and at J to 9 bases, leaving 17 bases not matched to a gene. In DNA, the CDR3 is TGCAGTGCTAGAGATCCGCGAGCGGGAAGGATTACGAGGCAGTACTTC. It yields the protein CSARDPRAGRITRQYF.

In its sample, this clonotype was seen many times. The chain uses TRBV7-2 and TRBJ2-5; weak D call: TRBD1 (5 bases). The germline V gene has CDR1 SGHTA and CDR2 FQGNSA. Trimming removed 5 bases from V and 1 base from J, with 14 bases in between. This CDR3 contains 15 residues. The CDR3 nucleotides read TGTGCCAGCAGCCTACTTCAGGGTCTCCAAGAGACCCAGTACTTC. This sequence encodes CASSLLQGLQETQYF.

The rearrangement links TRBV29-1 to TRBJ2-5; 9 bases match TRBD2. The germline CDR1 and CDR2 sequences are SQVTM and ANQGSEA. The CDR3 totals 13 residues. The V segment lost 6 bases and the J segment 4 bases; nucleotides outside the gene matches: 6. The CDR3 nucleotides are TGCAGCGTGACGCTAGCGGGAAGAGAGACCCAGTACTTC. It encodes CSVTLAGRETQYF.

The table lists this clonotype with many counts. The chain employs TRBV7-8 and TRBJ2-7; no firm D call. The CDR3 is 11 residues long. The V end was cut by 0 bases, the J end by 5 bases, with 2 bases between. Looked up from germline, CDR1 is SGHVS and CDR2 is FQNEAQ. The CDR3 sequence: CASSLAHEQYF. The DNA for the CDR3 is TGTGCCAGCAGCTTAGCCCACGAGCAGTACTTC.

This clonotype was found a few times. The chain uses TRBV2 and TRBJ1-4, with a tentative D call TRBD1 (5 bases). The CDR3 extends over 13 amino acids. Germline V gives CDR1 SNHLY, CDR2 FYNNEI. With 4 bases removed from V and 8 bases from J, the gap between germline ends came to 11 bases. CDR3 nucleotide sequence: TGTGCCAGCAGTGTAACCGGGGGAGAAAAACTGTTTTTT. This gives the protein CASSVTGGEKLFF.

The chain combines TRBV5-1 with TRBJ2-5; D gene unclear. This CDR3 spans 11 amino acids. Trimming pared 5 bases from V and 7 bases from J, leaving 9 bases between. Germline V lookup: CDR1 SGHRS, CDR2 YFSETQ. The chain's CDR3 is CASRNKGTQYF. DNA of the CDR3: TGCGCCAGCAGGAACAAAGGGACCCAGTACTTC. The whole variable domain, remainder taken from reference TRBV5-1 and TRBJ2-5, is KAGVTQTPRYLIKTRGQQVTLSCSPISGHRSVSWYQQTPGQGLQFLFEYFSETQRNKGNFPGRFSGRQFSNSRSEMNVSTLELGDSALYLCASRNKGTQYFGPGTRLLVL.

About this clonotype: A much larger clonotype is one base distant, so this may be a read error. The genes are TRBV6-6 and TRBJ1-4; 7 nucleotides match TRBD1. Germline loops: CDR1 MNHNY, CDR2 SVGAGI (reference sequence). The J segment lost 7 bases and the V segment lost 0 bases, leaving 17 bases of the junction unmatched. The CDR3 sequence is 19 residues long. CDR3 in amino acids: CASSYSSLRQGERSEKLFF. CDR3 coding DNA: TGTGCCAGCAGTTACTCGAGTCTTAGGCAGGGGGAACGTAGTGAAAAACTGTTTTTT.

The rearrangement joins TRBV20-1 to TRBJ1-2; TRBD1 matches 11 bases. The CDR3 length is 15 residues. J gave up 5 bases and V 3 bases, and 8 bases lay outside the gene matches. CDR1 is DFQATT, CDR2 SNEGSKA, per germline (reference sequence). The CDR3 is CSASEPGQGGYGYTF. In DNA, the CDR3 is TGCAGTGCTAGCGAACCGGGACAGGGGGGGTATGGCTACACCTTC.